This TCR beta chain stems from a study of cytomegalovirus exposure and HLA in healthy donors. Regarding the study as a whole: A missense DCLRE1C variant was associated with V- and J-gene trimming of TCR beta chains in a later analysis, and an independent cohort replicated the association.

This clone came up a few times. The antigen remains unidentified. PCR was performed using 60 Vbeta and 13 Jbeta primers. TCRdb keeps only in-frame clones here, not all; method: immunoSEQ multiplex PCR. The sample lists some 130,000 clones, approximately 61% occurring once. V was pared by 7 bases and J by 3 bases, with 11 bases between. The CDR3 loop spans 13 amino acids. Germline V gene sequence: CDR1 SGDLS, CDR2 YYNGEE. Specimen: PBMCs. The chain uses TRBV9 and TRBJ1-5, with D possibly being TRBD1 (5 bases). The TCR comes from a young man in good health and CMV-seropositive. CDR3 sequence reads: CASPPGINQPQHF. The CDR3 nucleotides read TGTGCCAGCCCGCCAGGGATCAATCAGCCCCAGCATTTT.